This TCR beta chain was identified in a study of shared clonotypes between healthy human individuals. The wider study: The plates for each donor numbered three CD4 naive, three CD4 memory, two CD8 naive and one CD8 memory.

Sequencing was performed with immunoSEQ multiplex PCR; in TCRdb, only in-frame clones are kept and a portion is missing. The sample contains millions of clones, around nine tenths of which appear only once. This CDR3 spans 15 amino acids. The study enrolled healthy HIV-negative adults without recent acute infections or vaccinations as donors. Everyone who donated was a Caucasian adult who lived in Nashville, Tennessee. The J gene is TRBJ2-7, the V gene TRBV21-1; the D call in the table, TRBD1, was not verified against the DNA. TRBV21-1 is flagged as a pseudogene. Sequencing was performed on naive CD4+ T cells sorted from blood. Regarding subset: CD45RA+ positively selected. The source of this sequence is a man younger than 35 in good health. The CDR3 spells CASSKGAGARHEQYF. CDR3 DNA sequence: TGTGCCAGCAGCAAGGGGGCAGGGGCCAGGCACGAGCAGTACTTC.